This TCR beta chain is drawn from a study of shared clonotypes between healthy human individuals (dated by TCRdb to 2020 to 2021). About the study as a whole: The cohort comprised two women and a few men aged 18 to 49 years. The study deeply sequenced blood TCR repertoires of about 5 healthy adults to estimate repertoire size and the extent of clonotype sharing between individuals. Between about 0.8 and 9 billion PBMCs per donor were obtained by leukapheresis. To increase sequencing depth and limit assay-specific biases, TCR repertoire library preparation and sequencing were carried out by different laboratories using diverse techniques. Findings and caveats that apply to the study as a whole: Pairwise subsampling indicated that sequencing depth was expected to affect the degree of clonotype sharing among donors. Sampling was limited to blood, and TCR repertoires in tissue likely differ from TCR repertoires in blood. Because the study included only a small number of donors, the genetic and exposure-history diversity represented was limited.

The germline V gene sets CDR1 to SGHRS and CDR2 to YFSETQ. Trimming costs V 4 bases and J 2 bases, and their ends lie 6 bases apart. The CDR3 starts with the cysteine, ends with the phenylalanine, and has 13 residues. The kept DNA is CDR3 alone, 39 bases in frame from the first base. Donors were healthy HIV-negative adults with no recently reported acute infections or vaccinations. Only Caucasian adults living in Nashville, Tennessee, USA were represented among the donors. For unsorted samples, roughly 81 million PBMCs were counted and genomic DNA was extracted with the QIAamp DNA Blood Mini kit. Blood was collected by leukapheresis, and PBMCs were isolated by Ficoll-Histopaque density gradient centrifugation and then cryopreserved in liquid nitrogen vapor phase. Of note for this clone: Its target antigen remains unknown. Base qualities are not provided; no much larger clone lies one nucleotide away.

TCR CDR3 regions were amplified from genomic DNA by multiplex PCR using the deep immunoSEQ assay. Extracted genomic DNA from each cell subset was spread evenly across all wells of several immunoSEQ 96-well plates, with each plate serving as a replicate. For unsorted PBMC, 250 to 300 ng genomic DNA, equal to 25,000 to 35,000 T cell genomes, was loaded into each replicate PCR. Ten immunoSEQ deep assay plates were used to sequence the unsorted PBMC genomic DNA. The purified libraries were quantified using a Qubit 3.0 fluorometer, sized with a Bioanalyzer 2100, and then quantified again using the KAPA Library Quantification kit. A separate single-read 150-cycle Illumina NextSeq 550 flow cell was used to sequence each immunoSEQ 96-well plate. As for the authors' bioinformatics: Because the immunoSEQ output held only junctional sequences and lacked quality scores, the filtering could not match the filtering applied to full-length reads. To assign V/J genes and CDR3, sequences were annotated against IMGT germline references using PyIR, a Python wrapper for IgBLAST v1.9. Reads were filtered out if the reads had weak V/J assignments (E-value above 1e-6), no CDR3, stop codons, out-of-frame junctions, or ambiguous translated residues. V3J clonotypes were defined as sequences sharing the same inferred V gene, J gene, and CDR3 amino acid sequence. Percentage overlap between repertoires was computed as shared unique clonotypes divided by the size of the smaller repertoire. Richness of each repertoire was evaluated using RTK rarefaction, the Chao1 estimator, and Recon v2.1 estimates of unobserved clonotypes. Imported from immuneACCESS, the table was reduced by TCRdb to in-frame sequences with V and J called. These copies leave out some clones; in studies compared against another copy, an unresolved V gene accounts for under half, and the cause of the remainder is not known. That table furnishes V, J and clone size, whereas the DNA furnished D and trimming. This sample holds fewer than 500,000 clones; about 80% were observed only once. The top ten hold 9.5% to 15% of the sample.

This receptor was identified in a woman between 40 and 55 years old in good health. Some clones in this sample may be carry-over from other donors' samples. The rearranged segments are TRBV5-1 and TRBJ1-4, with TRBD1 tentatively as D gene (5 bases match). Sequenced sample: PBMCs. The CDR3 sequence is CASSRGTNEKLFF. At the DNA level, the sequence is TGCGCCAGCAGCCGGGGGACTAATGAAAAACTGTTTTTT.